The T cell receptor beta chain under discussion was sequenced for a study of blood T cell repertoires in COVID-19. Profiling relied on immunoSEQ multiplex PCR, and the TCRdb table lists in-frame clones only, not all of them. The repertoire consists of 150,000 to 200,000 clones, with more than 65% occurring once and the leading ten covering about 17%. This clone was recorded once. The trim removed 1 base at V and 1 base at J, leaving 4 bases unmatched. The CDR3 length is 15 residues. In germline, CDR1 is SGHRS, CDR2 YFSETQ. The genes are TRBV5-1 and TRBJ2-5; 7 positions agree with TRBD1. The receptor comes from a woman in her forties or fifties with acute COVID-19. The sample taken for sequencing was PBMCs or T cells enriched from blood (not recorded which). The DNA of the CDR3 is TGCGCCAGCAGCTTGAGGGGACAGATCCAAGAGACCCAGTACTTC. Translating gives CASSLRGQIQETQYF.